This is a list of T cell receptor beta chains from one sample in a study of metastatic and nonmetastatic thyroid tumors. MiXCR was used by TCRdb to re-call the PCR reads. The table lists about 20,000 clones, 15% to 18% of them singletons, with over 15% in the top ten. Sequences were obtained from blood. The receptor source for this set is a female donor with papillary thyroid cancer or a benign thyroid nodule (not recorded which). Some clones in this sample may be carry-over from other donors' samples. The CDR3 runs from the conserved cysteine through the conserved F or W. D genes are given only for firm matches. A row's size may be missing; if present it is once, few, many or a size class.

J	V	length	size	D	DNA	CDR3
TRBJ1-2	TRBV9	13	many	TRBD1	TGTGCCAGCAAGGGGACAGGGAGCTATGGCTACACCTTC	CASKGTGSYGYTF
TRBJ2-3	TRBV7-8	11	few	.	TGTGCCAGCAGCTTAGCGGATACGCAGTATTTT	CASSLADTQYF
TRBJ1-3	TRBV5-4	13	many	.	TGTGCCAGCAGCTTCCTCTCTGGAAACACCATATATTTT	CASSFLSGNTIYF
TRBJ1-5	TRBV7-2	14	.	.	TGTGCCAGCAGTTGGGACGGGAGTAATCAGCCCCAGCATTTT	CASSWDGSNQPQHF
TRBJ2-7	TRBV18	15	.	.	TGTGCCAGTTCACCCCGGGACCTGAACTCCTACGAGCAGTACTTC	CASSPRDLNSYEQYF
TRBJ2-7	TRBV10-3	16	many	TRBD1	TGTGCCATCAGTGACCCCGGACAGGGTGGAGCCTACGAGCAGTACTTC	CAISDPGQGGAYEQYF
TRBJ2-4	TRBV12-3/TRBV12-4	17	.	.	.	CASSPGLAWGVGNIHYF
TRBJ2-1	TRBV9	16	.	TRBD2	TGTGCCAGCAGCGTAGTTGGGCTAGCGGGAGAAAATGAGCAGTTCTTC	CASSVVGLAGENEQFF
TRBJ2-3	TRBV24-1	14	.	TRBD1	TGTGCCACCATTGATCCACAGGGGTCAGATACGCAGTATTTT	CATIDPQGSDTQYF
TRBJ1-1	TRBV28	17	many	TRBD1	TGTGCCAGCAGTTTAACAGGTGACAGGGGGCTGGGCACTGAAGCTTTCTTT	CASSLTGDRGLGTEAFF
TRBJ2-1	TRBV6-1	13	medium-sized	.	TGTGCCAGCAGTTTCGGCGGGGTAGATGAGCAGTTCTTC	CASSFGGVDEQFF
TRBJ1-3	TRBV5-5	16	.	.	TGTGCCAGCAGCTTGGGAGGGCGGGCATCTGGAAACACCATATATTTT	CASSLGGRASGNTIYF
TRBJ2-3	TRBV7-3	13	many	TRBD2	TGTGCCAGCAGCCTAGCGGTCACAGATACGCAGTATTTT	CASSLAVTDTQYF
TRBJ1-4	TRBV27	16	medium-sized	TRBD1	TGTGCCAGCAGGCGGGAGGGGGCTTCAACTAATGAAAAACTGTTTTTT	CASRREGASTNEKLFF
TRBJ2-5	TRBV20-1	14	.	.	TGCAGTGCTAGAGTCGGGAGCTCGGGAGAGACCCAGTACTTC	CSARVGSSGETQYF
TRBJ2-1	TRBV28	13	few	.	TGTGCCAACAGGCGGCAGGGAGACAATGAGCAGTTCTTC	CANRRQGDNEQFF
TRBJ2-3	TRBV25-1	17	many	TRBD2	TGTGCCAGCAGTGAATCAGTAGCGGGGGTTCTAACAGATACGCAGTATTTT	CASSESVAGVLTDTQYF
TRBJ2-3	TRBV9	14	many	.	TGTGCCAGCAGCGTTTGGACTAGCACAGATACGCAGTATTTT	CASSVWTSTDTQYF
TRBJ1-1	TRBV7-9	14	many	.	TGTGCCAGCAGAGAGAGCCAGGGGAACACTGAAGCTTTCTTT	CASRESQGNTEAFF
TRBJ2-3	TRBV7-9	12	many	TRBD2	TGCAGCGGGGGCCCTAGCACAGATACGCAGTATTTT	CSGGPSTDTQYF
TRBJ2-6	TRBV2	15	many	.	TGTGCCAGCAGCGAACGCTGGTCTGGGGCCAACGTCCTGACTTTC	CASSERWSGANVLTF
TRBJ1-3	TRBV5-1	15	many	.	TGCGCCAGCAGCATTGAATCACCCTCTGGAAACACCATATACTTT	CASSIESPSGNTIYF
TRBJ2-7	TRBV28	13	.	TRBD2	TGTGCCAGCTGGGGACTAGCGGGTTACGAGCAGTACTTC	CASWGLAGYEQYF
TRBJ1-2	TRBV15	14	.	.	TGTGCCACCAGCACCCTTAGTGGTATCTATGGCTACACCTTC	CATSTLSGIYGYTF
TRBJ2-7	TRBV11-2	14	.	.	TGTGCCAGCAGCCCCCAGGGGGGGTATTACGAGCAGTACTTC	CASSPQGGYYEQYF
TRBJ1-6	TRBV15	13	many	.	TGTGCCACCAGCAGAGGGATAGATTCACCCCTCCACTTT	CATSRGIDSPLHF
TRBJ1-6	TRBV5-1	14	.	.	TGCGCCAGCAGCTTCGAAGGAGGCAATTCACCCCTCCACTTT	CASSFEGGNSPLHF
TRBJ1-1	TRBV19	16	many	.	TGTGCCAGTAGGCAAGCAGATTGGGGGGCTCGTACTGAAGCTTTCTTT	CASRQADWGARTEAFF
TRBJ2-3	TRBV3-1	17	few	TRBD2	TGTGCCAGCAGCCTTGGAGTACTAGCGGGAGTGGGAGATACGCAGTATTTT	CASSLGVLAGVGDTQYF
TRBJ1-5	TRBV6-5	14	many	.	TGTGCCAGCAGTTACGGGCAAAAGAATCAGCCCCAGCATTTT	CASSYGQKNQPQHF
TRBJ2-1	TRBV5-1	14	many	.	TGCGCCAGCAGCGTACGCCCAGAGCGGGATGAGCAGTTCTTC	CASSVRPERDEQFF
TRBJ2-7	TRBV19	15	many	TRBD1	TGTGCCAGTAGTGTAAGACAGGGAGAGGCCTACGAGCAGTACTTC	CASSVRQGEAYEQYF